This TCR beta chain was captured by sequencing in a study of T-cell memory formation after mild COVID-19. Overall study context: For the most part, TCR clusters were specific to one donor.

This clonotype was detected only a few times. Its antigen remains unknown. V was clipped by 2 bases and J by 6 bases, with 10 bases between them. CDR3 length: 13 amino acids. Germline values: CDR1 MNHEY, CDR2 SVGAGI. TCRdb analysed the 5' RACE reads with MiXCR anew, one entry per CDR3 protein. The repertoire holds approximately 260,000 distinct CDR3 sequences, with over 15% as singletons. Study-wide results and caveats: The study found contracting CD4+ clones mainly in CM and EM and contracting CD8+ clones in EMRA. Among clones peaking at day 37 in the second wave, SARS-CoV-2 specificity remained unconfirmed. The study found balanced CD4/CD8 in clones contracting day 15 to 85 and a CD4+ lean in later expanders.

Source material: PBMCs or a T cell subset sorted from them (not recorded which). The V and J genes are TRBV6-5 and TRBJ1-1; D uncertain. The clonotype was recovered from a man in his late teens or twenties who had mild COVID-19 (a few samples of this study predate the infection). Cell type and time point are not known. The CDR3 sequence is CASSYTGRAEAFF. The DNA for the CDR3 is TGTGCCAGCAGTTACACCGGGCGCGCTGAAGCTTTCTTT.